The 12 T cell receptor beta chains presented below share a single source sample, sequenced in a study of blood T cells in healthy people across ages. For the second PCR, which ran for about 6 to 11 cycles, a sample-barcoded 5' primer and a J-beta primer mix were used. TCRdb analysed the 5' RACE reads with MiXCR anew, one entry per CDR3 protein. Among some 640,000 distinct CDR3 sequences listed, 25% to 35% were seen once. The source material was blood. All receptors derive from an elderly woman in good health.

This clonotype was observed at least ten times. The rearrangement links TRBV6-6 to TRBJ2-1; D is ambiguous. This CDR3 spans 16 amino acids. Germline V gives CDR1 MNHNY, CDR2 SVGAGI (reference sequence). V was clipped by 7 bases and J by 4 bases, with 20 bases between them. Written as DNA, the CDR3 is TGTGCCAGCACCTTGGGTCCGGTCAGGAGTTACAATGAGCAGTTCTTC. Residues: CASTLGPVRSYNEQFF.

As regards this clonotype: A single base separates this from a much larger clone, so it may be a read error. The chain uses TRBV25-1 and TRBJ2-1; 8 nucleotides agree with TRBD1. Per the germline V gene, CDR1 is MGHDK and CDR2 is SYGVNS. This CDR3 region has 16 residues. In DNA, the CDR3 is TGTGCCGGCAGTGATTTCACAGGGGGCTCCTACAATGAGCAGTTCTTC. Translated, it gives CAGSDFTGGSYNEQFF.

Concerning this clonotype itself: This may be a read error: a much more frequent sequence differs by one nucleotide. This sequence joins TRBV2 and TRBJ2-1; D is uncertain. Germline lookup yields CDR1 SNHLY and CDR2 FYNNEI. Trimming left V 7 bases short and J 10 bases short, with 11 bases between. The CDR3 contains 11 residues. CDR3 DNA: TGTGCCAGCACGGAGAGATACGAGCAGTTCTTC. Translation gives CASTERYEQFF.

This clonotype was detected ten times or more. The chain's CDR3 is CATSVLSRDRGRHEQFF. The DNA for the CDR3 is TGTGCCACCAGTGTTCTTTCCCGGGACAGGGGGCGGCATGAGCAGTTCTTC. This chain uses TRBV24-1 with TRBJ2-1; 12 nucleotides line up with TRBD1. The germline gives CDR1 KGHDR, CDR2 SFDVKD. The V gene end was trimmed by 5 bases and the J gene end by 8 bases; junction bases not matched to a gene: 12. CDR3 length: 17 amino acids.

The chain couples TRBV11-2 to TRBJ1-2; D may be TRBD1 (6 bases). The CDR3 contains 16 residues. Germline loops: CDR1 SGHAT, CDR2 FQNNGV. V shed 6 bases and J shed 2 bases, with 19 bases lying between them. The CDR3 here is CASSRDRPIPNYGYTF. The CDR3 nucleotides are TGTGCCAGCAGTCGCGACAGGCCGATCCCCAACTATGGCTACACCTTC.

This clonotype was picked up a small number of times. The V and J genes are TRBV10-3 and TRBJ1-1; D possibly corresponds to TRBD1 (6 bases). This CDR3 region has 15 residues. Trimming stripped 11 bases from V and 0 bases from J, with 19 bases between. CDR1 and CDR2 (germline): ENHRY, SYGVKD. The CDR3 bases are TGTGCCGTCTCTCCCGTGGGGGCGGTGAACACTGAAGCTTTCTTT. Translated: CAVSPVGAVNTEAFF.

This clonotype was counted at least ten times. This chain connects TRBV6-1 to TRBJ2-7; D is uncertain. The CDR3 consists of 13 residues. Deletions cut 8 bases from V and 1 base from J, with 12 bases between. From germline, CDR1 is MNHNS and CDR2 SASEGT. The CDR3 DNA is TGTGCCAGCCGCTCAGGATCTTCCTACGAGCAGTACTTC. Protein: CASRSGSSYEQYF.

This clonotype was recorded at least ten times. V usage is TRBV7-2 and J usage is TRBJ2-5; 7 bases fit TRBD1. The CDR3 has 15 residues. The germline gives CDR1 SGHTA, CDR2 FQGNSA. V shed 5 bases and J 1 base; nucleotides not matched to a gene: 7. CDR3 residues: CASSPGTVFQETQYF. CDR3 coding DNA: TGTGCCAGCAGCCCCGGGACAGTATTCCAAGAGACCCAGTACTTC.

This chain joins TRBV12-3 or TRBV12-4 and TRBJ1-1; D is uncertain. The CDR3 length is 16 residues. V dropped 0 bases and J dropped 5 bases, with 16 bases sitting between them. CDR3 sequence: CASSLALQASGTEAFF. CDR3 nucleotide sequence: TGTGCCAGCAGTTTAGCCCTCCAGGCCAGCGGGACTGAAGCTTTCTTT.

This clonotype occurred many times. The genes are TRBV5-1 and TRBJ1-6; tentatively, D is TRBD1 (5 bases). The V gene's germline CDR1 is SGHRS and CDR2 YFSETQ. CDR3 length: 14 residues. V was shortened by 4 bases and J by 7 bases, with 12 bases between the two germline ends. The CDR3: CASSDSAGNSPLHF. The DNA of the CDR3 is TGCGCCAGCAGCGACAGTGCAGGGAATTCACCCCTCCACTTT.

This clonotype was found a few times. This chain's CDR3 is CASSRDSSVSYEQYF. As DNA, the CDR3 is TGTGCCAGCAGCAGGGATTCGTCGGTCTCCTACGAGCAGTACTTC. The rearrangement uses TRBV7-2 and TRBJ2-7, with D unclear. Germline V gene sequence: CDR1 SGHTA, CDR2 FQGNSA. The CDR3 length is 15 residues. V was pared by 5 bases and J by 0 bases, with 14 bases between.

This chain connects TRBV11-1 to TRBJ1-1, with TRBD1 as a possible D gene (6 bases). Germline V CDR1 and CDR2: SGHAT, FQDESV (reference sequence). The CDR3 spans 15 residues. V was shortened by 4 bases and J by 3 bases, with 15 bases between the two germline ends. The CDR3 sequence is CASSSTRGRDTEAFF. CDR3 coding DNA: TGTGCCAGCAGCTCAACCAGGGGTCGGGACACTGAAGCTTTCTTT.